This T cell receptor beta chain was found in a study of neurological immune-mediated disorders. Findings and limits, study-wide: Clinical and MRI features did not associate with the cluster found in multiple sclerosis patients. The absence of any CDR3 amino acid sequence shared by expanded clones across subjects suggests that repertoires were private in all groups.

5'RACE employing 10-nucleotide random UMIs yielded the cDNA. MiXCR, applied by TCRdb to the 5' RACE reads, yields one record per CDR3 protein. The sample contains 81,000 or so distinct CDR3 sequences, around 4.6% of which appear only once. CDR1 and CDR2 (germline): DFQATT, SNEGSKA (reference sequence). The CDR3 has 16 amino acids. Trimming cost V 2 bases and J 2 bases; bases outside gene matches: 11. In its sample, this clonotype was seen many times. The antigen is undetermined. This chain links TRBV20-1 with TRBJ2-7; 8 nucleotides match TRBD2. Sequenced input: PBMCs. This receptor was taken from a woman under 40 with multiple sclerosis. CDR3 loop: CSARSGSGSTTYEQYF. The CDR3, as DNA: TGCAGTGCTAGATCGGGGAGCGGGAGTACTACCTACGAGCAGTACTTC.